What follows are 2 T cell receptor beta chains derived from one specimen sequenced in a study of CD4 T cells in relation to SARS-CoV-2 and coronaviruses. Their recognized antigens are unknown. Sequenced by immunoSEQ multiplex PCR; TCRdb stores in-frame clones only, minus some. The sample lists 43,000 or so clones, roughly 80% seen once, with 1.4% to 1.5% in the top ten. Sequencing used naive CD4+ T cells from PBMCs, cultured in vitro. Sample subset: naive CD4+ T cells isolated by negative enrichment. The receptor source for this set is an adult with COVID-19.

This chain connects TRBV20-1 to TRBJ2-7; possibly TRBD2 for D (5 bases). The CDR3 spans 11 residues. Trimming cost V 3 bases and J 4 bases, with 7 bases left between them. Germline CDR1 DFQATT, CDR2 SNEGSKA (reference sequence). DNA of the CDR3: TGCAGTGCTAGGGGGAGTTACGAGCAGTACTTC. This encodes CSARGSYEQYF.

The DNA of the CDR3 is TGTGCCAGCAGCCAAGAAGGGACTAGCTCCTACGAGCAGTACTTC. Protein: CASSQEGTSSYEQYF. The chain uses TRBV3-1 (or the pseudogene TRBV3-2) and TRBJ2-7; 8 positions match TRBD2. The CDR3 is 15 residues long. The ends lost 0 bases at V and 0 bases at J; junction bases unmatched: 1. The germline V gene has CDR1 LGHDT and CDR2 YNNKEL (reference sequence).